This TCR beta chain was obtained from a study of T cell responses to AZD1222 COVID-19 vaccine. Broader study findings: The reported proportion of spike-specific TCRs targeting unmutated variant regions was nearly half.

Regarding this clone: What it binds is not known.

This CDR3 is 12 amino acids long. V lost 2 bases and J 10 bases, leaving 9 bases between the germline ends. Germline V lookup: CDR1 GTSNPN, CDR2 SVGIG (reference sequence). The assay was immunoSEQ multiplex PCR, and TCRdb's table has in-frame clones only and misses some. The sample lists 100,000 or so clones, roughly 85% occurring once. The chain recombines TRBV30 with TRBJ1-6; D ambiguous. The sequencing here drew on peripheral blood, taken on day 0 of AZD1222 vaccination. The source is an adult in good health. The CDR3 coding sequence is TGTGCCTGGAGTCCACAGATCTCACCCCTCCACTTT. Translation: CAWSPQISPLHF.